Detailed here is one TCR beta chain. No antigen is known for it. The junction does not match germline at one end; this may be a read error. The V gene's germline CDR1 is LGHDT and CDR2 YNNKEL (reference sequence). This CDR3 spans 15 amino acids. Together with a sample-barcoded 5' primer, a J-beta primer mix was included in a second PCR lasting roughly 6 to 12 cycles. Each cDNA molecule was tagged by a template-switch adaptor with 12 random nucleotides. TCRdb recomputed calls from the 5' RACE reads with MiXCR, one row per CDR3 protein. The table records approximately 880,000 distinct CDR3 sequences, roughly 43% of them present only once. The sample belongs to a study of blood T cells in healthy people across ages. Across the study: Template switching recovered approximately one barcoded beta molecule for every two T cells. Study conclusions and caveats: Naive T cell percentage showed a strong correlation with the diversity of TCR beta. No conclusive comparison of naive versus antigen-experienced cells was possible with unsorted PBMCs.

The chain uses TRBV3-1 and TRBJ2-7; 7 positions match TRBD2. The source is a man in his thirties or forties in good health. Sequencing was done on a sample of blood. CDR3: CARSQQRGPSYEQYF. The CDR3 region has the DNA TGTGCCCGCAGCCAGCAGCGGGGCCCCTCCTACGAGCAGTACTTC.